These 24 T cell receptor beta chains were all obtained from the same sample, sequenced in a study of blood T cell repertoires in COVID-19. Sequencing used immunoSEQ multiplex PCR; TCRdb keeps in-frame clones, though not all of them. Found here are about 330,000 clones, approximately 84% of them singletons; the top ten hold roughly 1%. What was sequenced was PBMCs or T cells enriched from blood (not recorded which). All receptors derive from a woman in her 30s who had recovered from COVID-19.

This clone was recorded a few times. The rearrangement uses TRBV5-8 and TRBJ1-5; no clear D. The ends were cut back, 2 bases at V and 0 bases at J, with 12 bases in the middle. The CDR3 spans 16 residues. CDR1 and CDR2 (germline): SGHTS, YDEGEE. The CDR3 spells CASSFWEGLSNQPQHF. In DNA, the CDR3 is TGTGCCAGCAGCTTTTGGGAGGGCCTTAGCAATCAGCCCCAGCATTTT. The variable domain in full, with the rest retrieved from reference TRBV5-8 and TRBJ1-5, is EAGVTQSPTHLIKTRGQQATLRCSPISGHTSVYWYQQALGLGLQFLLWYDEGEERNRGNFPPRFSGRQFPNYSSELNVNALELEDSALYLCASSFWEGLSNQPQHFGDGTRLSIL.

This rearrangement joins TRBV10-3 to TRBJ2-2, with 12 bases lining up with TRBD2. Germline V gene lookup returns CDR1 ENHRY and CDR2 SYGVKD. Unmatched junction bases numbered 11, after V lost 10 bases and J lost 8 bases. The CDR3 length is 15 residues. CDR3: CATSTSGGDPGELFF. CDR3 DNA: TGTGCCACTTCGACTAGCGGGGGAGATCCTGGGGAGCTGTTTTTT.

The chain carries TRBV30 and TRBJ2-1; TRBD2 aligns across 10 bases. The CDR3 extends over 15 amino acids. The trim removed 1 base at V and 4 bases at J, leaving 4 bases unmatched. The germline V gene has CDR1 GTSNPN and CDR2 SVGIG (reference sequence). For the CDR3, the DNA is TGTGCCTGGAGTGCCAGCGGGGGGGTATACAATGAGCAGTTCTTC. Translation gives CAWSASGGVYNEQFF. The full variable domain, rest sourced from reference TRBV30 and TRBJ2-1, is SQTIHQWPATLVQPVGSPLSLECTVEGTSNPNLYWYRQAAGRGLQLLFYSVGIGQISSEVPQNLSASRPQDRQFILSSKKLLLSDSGFYLCAWSASGGVYNEQFFGPGTRLTVL.

This clone appeared a single time. The same CDR3 is also encoded by other DNA sequences in this sample. This chain connects TRBV12-3 or TRBV12-4 to TRBJ1-1; 7 bases are a match to TRBD1. This CDR3 spans 13 amino acids. J gave up 5 bases and V 3 bases, and 3 bases lay outside the gene matches. CDR3 protein: CASSFAGGTEAFF. The DNA of the CDR3 is TGTGCCAGCAGTTTTGCAGGGGGTACTGAAGCTTTCTTT.

The chain recombines TRBV28 with TRBJ1-5, with D hard to call. This CDR3 has 16 amino acids. V gave up 0 bases and J gave up 2 bases, with 11 bases separating them. Germline-derived CDR1 and CDR2 are MDHEN and SYDVKM. The DNA of the CDR3 is TGTGCCAGCAGTTTATGGCGGTCAGCGGGCAATCAGCCCCAGCATTTT. Its translation is CASSLWRSAGNQPQHF.

The chain is built from TRBV19 and TRBJ1-1; 9 nucleotides agree with TRBD1. Germline V CDR1 and CDR2: LNHDA, SQIVND (reference sequence). This CDR3 spans 14 amino acids. V gave up 6 bases and J gave up 8 bases; unmatched junction bases: 10. DNA for the CDR3: TGTGCCAGTAGGTTGGGACAGGGAAGGACGGAAGCTTTCTTT. The encoded protein is CASRLGQGRTEAFF.

V gene TRBV30 combines with J gene TRBJ2-2, with D perhaps given as TRBD1 or TRBD2 (6 bases each). Trimming pared 8 bases from V and 7 bases from J, leaving 11 bases between. The CDR3 runs 11 residues. Germline loops: CDR1 GTSNPN, CDR2 SVGIG (reference sequence). CDR3 in DNA: TGTGCCGGGGGGCGCTTCGGGGAGCTGTTTTTT. Translation gives CAGGRFGELFF.

This chain joins TRBV10-3 and TRBJ1-3; 8 bases line up with TRBD1. In germline, CDR1 is ENHRY, CDR2 SYGVKD. The CDR3 contains 15 residues. V gave up 5 bases and J gave up 0 bases; unmatched junction bases: 3. CDR3 sequence (DNA): TGTGCCATCAGTTGGGACAGGACCTCTGGAAACACCATATATTTT. Its protein is CAISWDRTSGNTIYF.

The chain is built from TRBV28 and TRBJ1-4; TRBD1 agrees at 12 bases. Germline lookup yields CDR1 MDHEN and CDR2 SYDVKM. The junction had 9 bases not matched to a gene; V was cut back by 2 bases and J by 8 bases. The CDR3 is made up of 17 amino acids. The CDR3 DNA is TGTGCCAGCAGTTTAGGACCCGGGGACAGGGGGCAGGAAAAACTGTTTTTT. Residues: CASSLGPGDRGQEKLFF. Combining the CDR3 with reference TRBV28 and TRBJ1-4 gives the whole variable domain DVKVTQSSRYLVKRTGEKVFLECVQDMDHENMFWYRQDPGLGLRLIYFSYDVKMKEKGDIPEGYSVSREKKERFSLILESASTNQTSMYLCASSLGPGDRGQEKLFFGSGTQLSVL.

The chain has TRBV11-2 and TRBJ1-4; 9 nucleotides line up with TRBD1. This CDR3 has 16 residues. Germline-derived CDR1 and CDR2 are SGHAT and FQNNGV. The trim removed 8 bases at V and 8 bases at J, leaving 15 bases unmatched. The CDR3 DNA reads TGTGCCAGCCGCGGGGGGACAGGGCGTATTAGCGAAAAACTGTTTTTT. Residues: CASRGGTGRISEKLFF.

The chain has TRBV10-1 and TRBJ1-6, with D perhaps TRBD1 (6 bases). The CDR3 is made up of 18 amino acids. V was shortened by 4 bases and J by 4 bases, with 20 bases between the two germline ends. Germline lookup yields CDR1 WNHNN and CDR2 SYGVQD (reference sequence). The CDR3 spells CASSADSETSPYNSPLHF. DNA of the CDR3: TGCGCCAGCAGTGCGGACAGCGAAACCTCTCCATATAATTCACCCCTCCACTTT.

The CDR3 protein is CASRELTGGAGSGANVLTF. DNA for the CDR3: TGTGCCAGCAGGGAATTGACAGGGGGCGCGGGATCTGGGGCCAACGTCCTGACTTTC. V and J are TRBV6-1 and TRBJ2-6, with 10 bases aligning to TRBD1. Germline CDR1 MNHNS, CDR2 SASEGT. The CDR3 has 19 amino acids. V gave up 6 bases and J gave up 1 base; unmatched junction bases: 12.

The V call is TRBV3-1 (or the pseudogene TRBV3-2), the J call TRBJ1-6, with D hard to call. The length of the CDR3 is 12 residues. The V gene lost 4 bases and the J gene lost 11 bases, with 9 bases spanning the gap. CDR1 and CDR2 from the germline V gene are LGHDT and YNNKEL (reference sequence). The CDR3, as DNA: TGTGCCAGCAGCCCGGGAGTTACACCCCTCCACTTT. Translated: CASSPGVTPLHF.

Points on this clone: Distinct nucleotide sequences in the sample also encode this CDR3. J is TRBJ2-1 and V is TRBV7-2; 8 bases are a match to TRBD2. V shed 0 bases and J 6 bases; nucleotides not matched to a gene: 7. CDR3 length: 16 residues. The germline gives CDR1 SGHTA, CDR2 FQGNSA. CDR3 region: CASSLAFGGGRNEQFF. The DNA of the CDR3 is TGTGCCAGCAGCTTAGCTTTCGGGGGGGGCCGCAATGAGCAGTTCTTC.

The chain combines TRBV3-1 (or the pseudogene TRBV3-2) with TRBJ2-1; TRBD1 matches at 8 bases. The germline V gene has CDR1 LGHDT and CDR2 YNNKEL (reference sequence). The CDR3 length is 16 residues. V dropped 4 bases and J dropped 2; count of bases not matched to a gene: 7. The CDR3 DNA follows: TGTGCCAGCAGCCGACTCAGGACAGGGACCTACAATGAGCAGTTCTTC. It encodes CASSRLRTGTYNEQFF.

This sequence joins TRBV12-5 and TRBJ2-4; D may be TRBD1 (6 bases). CDR3 length equals 12 residues. CDR1 is LGHNT, CDR2 FRNRAP, per germline. V lost 7 bases and J 9 bases, leaving 13 bases between the germline ends. DNA of the CDR3: TGTGCTAGTGCCCCAGGGACACCCATTCAGTACTTC. Its translation is CASAPGTPIQYF.

The genes are TRBV18 and TRBJ2-2, with no clear D. The CDR3 totals 16 residues. Trimming cost V 1 base and J 0 bases, with 9 bases left between them. Germline CDR1 is KGHSH and CDR2 is LQKENI. CDR3 DNA: TGTGCCAGCTCACCACTTGGGCAACCGAACACCGGGGAGCTGTTTTTT. Translated, it gives CASSPLGQPNTGELFF. The whole variable domain, filled in from reference TRBV18 and TRBJ2-2, reads NAGVMQNPRHLVRRRGQEARLRCSPMKGHSHVYWYRQLPEEGLKFMVYLQKENIIDESGMPKERFSAEFPKEGPSILRIQQVVRGDSAAYFCASSPLGQPNTGELFFGEGSRLTVL.

The chain couples TRBV15 to TRBJ2-1, with D possibly matching TRBD1 (6 bases). CDR3 length equals 15 residues. The germline V gene encodes CDR1 LNHNV and CDR2 YYDKDF (reference sequence). V gave up 0 bases and J gave up 4 bases, with 10 bases separating them. CDR3 in amino acids: CATSRDDTGYNEQFF. For the CDR3, the DNA is TGTGCCACCAGCAGAGATGACACAGGGTACAATGAGCAGTTCTTC.

On this clone itself: Other DNA sequences in this sample translate to the same CDR3. J is TRBJ1-3 and V is TRBV5-1; 11 bases map to TRBD1. The CDR3 is 16 amino acids. V lost 4 bases to trimming and J lost 4 bases; unmatched junction nucleotides: 7. Germline V gene data show CDR1 as SGHRS and CDR2 as YFSETQ. This CDR3 is CASSPGQGGSGNTIYF. The CDR3, as DNA: TGCGCCAGCAGCCCGGGACAGGGGGGGTCCGGAAACACCATATATTTT.

The chain uses TRBV7-2 and TRBJ1-1; no firm D call. This CDR3 is built from 13 residues. Looked up from germline, CDR1 is SGHTA and CDR2 is FQGNSA. With 2 bases removed from V and 1 base from J, the gap between germline ends came to 5 bases. The CDR3 DNA follows: TGTGCCAGCAGCTTATCGGGGAACACTGAAGCTTTCTTT. Its translation: CASSLSGNTEAFF.

The chain couples TRBV7-9 to TRBJ2-7; 7 nucleotides agree with TRBD2. CDR1 and CDR2 (germline): SEHNR, FQNEAQ (reference sequence). This CDR3 spans 15 amino acids. V shed 5 bases and J 0 bases; nucleotides not matched to a gene: 7. In nucleotides, the CDR3 is TGTGCCAGCAGCGTCCTGGGGAGGGGCTCCTACGAGCAGTACTTC. This gives the protein CASSVLGRGSYEQYF.

The chain combines TRBV6-5 with TRBJ1-5; the match to TRBD1 covers 11 bases. V gave up 5 bases and J gave up 6 bases; unmatched junction bases: 6. Germline assignment: CDR1 MNHEY and CDR2 SVGAGI. This CDR3 comprises 15 residues. The CDR3 sequence: CASSRTGGHSQPQHF. CDR3 nucleotides: TGTGCCAGCAGTAGGACAGGGGGCCATAGTCAGCCCCAGCATTTT.

Only one count was recorded for this clone. This chain links TRBV27 with TRBJ2-3; the D is unclear. This CDR3 comprises 15 residues. V shed 10 bases and J shed 0 bases, with 17 bases lying between them. Germline CDR1 is MNHEY and CDR2 is SMNVEV (reference sequence). The CDR3 loop is CATQYDTHSTDTQYF. The CDR3 bases are TGTGCCACACAATATGACACCCATAGCACAGATACGCAGTATTTT.

This chain connects TRBV27 to TRBJ1-6, with no clear D. V was pared by 7 bases and J by 5 bases, with 12 bases between. This CDR3 is 14 amino acids long. The germline V gene has CDR1 MNHEY and CDR2 SMNVEV (reference sequence). The CDR3 here is CASKAGVNNSPLHF. As DNA, the CDR3 is TGTGCCAGCAAGGCAGGCGTCAATAATTCACCCCTCCACTTT.